The TCR beta chain under discussion was sequenced for a study of blood T cell repertoires in COVID-19. Across the study: Sample material is recorded as cDNA or gDNA derived from T cells, B-cell-depleted T cells, or PBMCs.

This CDR3 spans 12 amino acids. The germline V and J ends were trimmed by 1 base and 8 bases, with 8 bases remaining between them. Germline CDR1 reads SGHTA; CDR2 reads FQGNSA. In the original analysis: Amplification with reference gene primers provided the estimates of nucleated cell counts. The repertoire was sequenced with immunoSEQ multiplex PCR; TCRdb's copy has only in-frame clones and lacks some. V, J and clone size were drawn from that table, and D and trimming were deduced from the DNA. Of 80,000 to 90,000 clones in the sample, 75% to 90% are singletons; the top ten hold roughly 1.2%. This clonotype was obtained from an elderly man with active or convalescent COVID-19. V is TRBV7-2 and J is TRBJ1-2; no clear D. The sequenced material came from peripheral blood. In DNA form, the CDR3 reads TGTGCCAGCAGCTTAGATCAATCCGGCTACACCTTC. Protein product: CASSLDQSGYTF.